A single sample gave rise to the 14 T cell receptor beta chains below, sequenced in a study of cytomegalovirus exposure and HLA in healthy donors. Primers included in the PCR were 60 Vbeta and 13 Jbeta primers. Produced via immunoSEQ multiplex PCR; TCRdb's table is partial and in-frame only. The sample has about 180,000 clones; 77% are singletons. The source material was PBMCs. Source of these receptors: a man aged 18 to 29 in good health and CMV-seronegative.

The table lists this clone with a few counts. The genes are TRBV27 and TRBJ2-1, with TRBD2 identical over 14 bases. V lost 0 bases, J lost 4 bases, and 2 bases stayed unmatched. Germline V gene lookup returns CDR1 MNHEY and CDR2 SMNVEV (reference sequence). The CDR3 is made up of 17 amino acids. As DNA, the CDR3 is TGTGCCAGCAGTTTATCGAGACTAGCGGGAGGGTACAATGAGCAGTTCTTC. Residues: CASSLSRLAGGYNEQFF.

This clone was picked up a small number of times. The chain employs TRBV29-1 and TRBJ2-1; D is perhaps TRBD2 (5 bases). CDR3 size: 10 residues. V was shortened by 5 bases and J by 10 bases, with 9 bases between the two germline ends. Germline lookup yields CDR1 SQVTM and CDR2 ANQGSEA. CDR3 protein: CSVRGSEQFF. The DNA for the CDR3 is TGCAGCGTTCGGGGTAGCGAGCAGTTCTTC.

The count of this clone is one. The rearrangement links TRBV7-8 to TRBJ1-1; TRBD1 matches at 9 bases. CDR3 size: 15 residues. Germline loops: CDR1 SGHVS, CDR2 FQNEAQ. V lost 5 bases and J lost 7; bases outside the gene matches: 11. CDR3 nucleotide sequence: TGTGCCAGCAGCAGAGCCGGGACAGGGATAGGTGAAGCTTTCTTT. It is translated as CASSRAGTGIGEAFF.

The CDR3 nucleotides are TGCGCCAGCAGCTTAAACAGGGGGTTGGGCACAGATACGCAGTATTTT. It codes for CASSLNRGLGTDTQYF. The chain has TRBV5-1 and TRBJ2-3, with 8 bases fitting TRBD1. V lost 2 bases and J lost 1; bases outside the gene matches: 6. The germline gives CDR1 SGHRS, CDR2 YFSETQ. CDR3 size: 16 residues.

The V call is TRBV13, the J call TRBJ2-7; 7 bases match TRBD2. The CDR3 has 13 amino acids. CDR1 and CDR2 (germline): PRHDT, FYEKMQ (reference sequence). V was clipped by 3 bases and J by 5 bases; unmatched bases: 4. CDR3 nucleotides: TGTGCCAGCAGCTTGCGGCTAGCGGACGAGCAGTACTTC. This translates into CASSLRLADEQYF. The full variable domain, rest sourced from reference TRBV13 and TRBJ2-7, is AAGVIQSPRHLIKEKRETATLKCYPIPRHDTVYWYQQGPGQDPQFLISFYEKMQSDKGSIPDRFSAQQFSDYHSELNMSSLELGDSALYFCASSLRLADEQYFGPGTRLTVT.

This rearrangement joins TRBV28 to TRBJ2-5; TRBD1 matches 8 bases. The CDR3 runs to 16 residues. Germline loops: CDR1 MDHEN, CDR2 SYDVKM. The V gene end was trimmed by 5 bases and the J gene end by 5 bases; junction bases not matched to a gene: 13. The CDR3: CASSAPGQVFDETQYF. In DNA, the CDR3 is TGTGCCAGCAGTGCCCCGGGACAGGTGTTCGACGAGACCCAGTACTTC.

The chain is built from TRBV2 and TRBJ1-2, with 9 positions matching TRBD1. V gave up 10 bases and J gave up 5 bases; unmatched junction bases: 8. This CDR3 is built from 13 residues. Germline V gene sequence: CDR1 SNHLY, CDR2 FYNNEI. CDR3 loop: CATQTTGGYGYTF. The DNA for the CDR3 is TGTGCCACCCAGACGACAGGGGGTTATGGCTACACCTTC.

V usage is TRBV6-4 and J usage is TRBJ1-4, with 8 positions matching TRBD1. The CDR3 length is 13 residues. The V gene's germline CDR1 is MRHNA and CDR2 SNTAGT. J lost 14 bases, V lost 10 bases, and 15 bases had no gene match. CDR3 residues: CANRTGLHGGLFF. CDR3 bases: TGTGCCAACCGGACAGGGCTCCACGGTGGGCTGTTTTTT.

For the CDR3, the DNA is TGCGCCAGCAGCCAAGCCGGTGGGGGGGGCCATGAGCAGTTCTTC. Translated: CASSQAGGGGHEQFF. This chain links TRBV4-3 with TRBJ2-1; D might be TRBD2 (7 bases). V was clipped by 1 base and J by 8 bases, with 15 bases between them. This CDR3 contains 15 residues. In germline, CDR1 is LGHNA, CDR2 YSLEER.

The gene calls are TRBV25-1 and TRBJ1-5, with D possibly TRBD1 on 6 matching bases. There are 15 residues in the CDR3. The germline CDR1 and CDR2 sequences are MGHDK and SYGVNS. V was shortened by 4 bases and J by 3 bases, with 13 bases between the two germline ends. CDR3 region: CASSGTGWANQPQHF. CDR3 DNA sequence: TGTGCCAGCAGTGGTACAGGGTGGGCCAATCAGCCCCAGCATTTT.

CDR3 residues: CASSLGLRGAYNEQFF. The CDR3 nucleotides are TGTGCCAGCAGCTTAGGCCTGCGGGGGGCCTACAATGAGCAGTTCTTC. The chain has TRBV13 and TRBJ2-1, with 8 bases fitting TRBD2. Trimming took 0 bases from V and 2 from J; bases not matched to a gene: 3. This CDR3 is built from 16 residues. Germline V gene sequence: CDR1 PRHDT, CDR2 FYEKMQ (reference sequence).

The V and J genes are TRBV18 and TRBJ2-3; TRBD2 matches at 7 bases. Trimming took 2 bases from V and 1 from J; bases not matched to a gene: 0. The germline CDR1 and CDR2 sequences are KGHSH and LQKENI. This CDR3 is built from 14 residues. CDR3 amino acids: CASSPGGGTDTQYF. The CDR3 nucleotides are TGTGCCAGCTCACCAGGGGGGGGCACAGATACGCAGTATTTT.

CDR3 nucleotide sequence: TGCAGCGTTGAAGCCCGCCGGGACAGGGTCCAGGAGACCCAGTACTTC. Its protein is CSVEARRDRVQETQYF. The chain uses TRBV29-1 and TRBJ2-5; 9 bases fit TRBD1. Losses at the gene ends were 1 base for V and 5 bases for J; bases not matched to a gene: 11. The germline V gene encodes CDR1 SQVTM and CDR2 ANQGSEA. This CDR3 is built from 16 residues.

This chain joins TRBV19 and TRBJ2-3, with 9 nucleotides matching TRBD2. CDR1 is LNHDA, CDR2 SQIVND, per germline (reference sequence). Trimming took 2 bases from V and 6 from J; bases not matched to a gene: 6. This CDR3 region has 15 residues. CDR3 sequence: CASSILGTSRDTQYF. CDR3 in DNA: TGTGCCAGTAGTATATTGGGGACTAGCCGGGATACGCAGTATTTT.